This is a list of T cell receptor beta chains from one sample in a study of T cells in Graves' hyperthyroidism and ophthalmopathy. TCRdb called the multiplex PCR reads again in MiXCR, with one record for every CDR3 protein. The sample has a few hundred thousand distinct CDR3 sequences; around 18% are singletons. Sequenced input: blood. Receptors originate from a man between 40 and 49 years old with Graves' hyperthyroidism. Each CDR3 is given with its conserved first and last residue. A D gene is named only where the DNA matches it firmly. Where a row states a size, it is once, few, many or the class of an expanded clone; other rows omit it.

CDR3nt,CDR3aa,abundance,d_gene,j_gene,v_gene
TGTGCCAGCATCATCACACAGGGAGATGGCTACACCTTC,CASIITQGDGYTF,-,-,TRBJ1-2,TRBV2
TGTGCTAGCAGCTTTGGCGGAGAGACCCAGTACTTC,CASSFGGETQYF,many,-,TRBJ2-5,TRBV7-7
TGCAGTGCTAGGCGGGGGACAGGGGTCTACGAGCAGTACTTC,CSARRGTGVYEQYF,few,TRBD1,TRBJ2-7,TRBV20-1
TGTGCCTGGAGTGTAGCGGGGTCCGAGACCCAGTACTTC,CAWSVAGSETQYF,many,TRBD2,TRBJ2-5,TRBV30
TGTGCCAGCAGCCCGGCGGGCGGGGTCCGACTCCGGACCCAGTACTTC,CASSPAGGVRLRTQYF,-,-,TRBJ2-5,TRBV7-2
TGTGCCAGTCTTAATCGGGACGTCTATGGCTACACCTTC,CASLNRDVYGYTF,many,-,TRBJ1-2,TRBV19
TGTGCCAGCAGTGGGCAGCCCAGCAGTCAGCCCCAGCATTTT,CASSGQPSSQPQHF,-,-,TRBJ1-5,TRBV6-2/TRBV6-3
TGTGCCAGCAGCTTAGGGAAAACCTCCTACGAGCAGTACTTC,CASSLGKTSYEQYF,many,-,TRBJ2-7,TRBV7-8
TGTGCCAGCAGCCCCGGGGTGATAGGCACTGAAGCTTTCTTT,CASSPGVIGTEAFF,-,-,TRBJ1-1,TRBV3-1
TGTGCCTGGAGTGTGACAGGTCACCTGGGAGCTTTCTTT,CAWSVTGHLGAFF,many,-,TRBJ1-1,TRBV30
TGTGCCAGCACCGACGGTACAGTCACTCCGAAACTGTTTTTT,CASTDGTVTPKLFF,few,-,TRBJ1-4,TRBV6-2/TRBV6-3
TGCAGTGCTAGACCAAGGATTAACACTGAAGCTTTCTTT,CSARPRINTEAFF,many,-,TRBJ1-1,TRBV20-1
TGTGCCAGCAGTTTTATGGCAGATACGCAGTATTTT,CASSFMADTQYF,-,-,TRBJ2-3,TRBV12-3/TRBV12-4
TGTGCCAGCAGCCAAGAATCCGGGACAGCGTCCTCCACAGATACGCAGTATTTT,CASSQESGTASSTDTQYF,-,TRBD1,TRBJ2-3,TRBV5-1
TGCGCCAGCAGCCTCTTACTCTCTAGCACAGATACGCAGTATTTT,CASSLLLSSTDTQYF,many,-,TRBJ2-3,TRBV5-1
TGTGCCAGCAGCTTAGGAATAGCGGGGGGCACGAGGGTGACAGATACGCAGTATTTT,CASSLGIAGGTRVTDTQYF,-,TRBD2,TRBJ2-3,TRBV7-2
TGTGCCAGCAGGAGACTAGCTTTCACTCAAGAGACCCAGTACTTC,CASRRLAFTQETQYF,many,TRBD2,TRBJ2-5,TRBV28
TGCAGCACTTCGCGGCAGCAGTCCCTTGGCTACACCTTC,CSTSRQQSLGYTF,-,-,TRBJ1-2,TRBV29-1
TGTGCCAGCAGCTTGGCACGAGGGGCCGGGGAGCTGTTTTTT,CASSLARGAGELFF,-,-,TRBJ2-2,TRBV5-4
TGTGCCAGTAAACTCCGGGCCATTCCCGGGGAGCTGTTTTTT,CASKLRAIPGELFF,-,-,TRBJ2-2,TRBV19
TGTGCCAGCACTGAACCGGGACAGGGGGCGCGGGAGACCCAGTACTTC,CASTEPGQGARETQYF,-,TRBD1,TRBJ2-5,TRBV28
TGTGCCAGCAGTTACTCAGGCACCGGGGAGCTGTTTTTT,CASSYSGTGELFF,many,-,TRBJ2-2,TRBV6-2/TRBV6-3
TGTGCCAGCAGCTGGTCAGGACAGGGGAACACTGAAGCTTTCTTT,CASSWSGQGNTEAFF,many,TRBD1,TRBJ1-1,TRBV7-2
TGTGCCAGCAGTTTATCTGGCTACTCTGGAAACACCATATATTTT,CASSLSGYSGNTIYF,-,-,TRBJ1-3,TRBV28
TGTGCCAGCAGCGGGGGGAGGAATTCACCCCTCCACTTT,CASSGGRNSPLHF,-,-,TRBJ1-6,TRBV7-8
TGTGCCAGCAGCCAAGGCAGGACAGATACGCAGTATTTT,CASSQGRTDTQYF,many,-,TRBJ2-3,TRBV3-1
TGTGCCACCAGCAAGACGGGTTATGGCTACACCTTC,CATSKTGYGYTF,many,-,TRBJ1-2,TRBV15
TGCAGTGCTAGAGATCGGACTGGCACAGATACGCAGTATTTT,CSARDRTGTDTQYF,many,-,TRBJ2-3,TRBV20-1
TGTGCCAGCAGTGAAATAAGGGATCAGCCCCAGCATTTT,CASSEIRDQPQHF,many,-,TRBJ1-5,TRBV2
TGTGCCAGCAGCTTCGGACTAGCGGGGACCGGGGAGCTGTTTTTT,CASSFGLAGTGELFF,-,TRBD2,TRBJ2-2,TRBV7-2
TGTGCCAGCAGCGTAGGTCTAGCGGGGGACAATGAGCAGTTCTTC,CASSVGLAGDNEQFF,many,TRBD2,TRBJ2-1,TRBV9
TGTGCCAGCAGTTCCCACACAGAAGCAACAGATACGCAGTATTTT,CASSSHTEATDTQYF,many,-,TRBJ2-3,TRBV12-3/TRBV12-4
TGTGCCAGCAGCCTAGAAACGGCAGATACGCAGTATTTT,CASSLETADTQYF,-,-,TRBJ2-3,TRBV7-2
TGTGCCAGCAGTCCAACGGGACTCCCCGGGGAGCAGTTCTTC,CASSPTGLPGEQFF,once,-,TRBJ2-1,TRBV6-2/TRBV6-3
TGTGCCAGCAGTCCACGGGCGAGCTCCTTAGATACGCAGTATTTT,CASSPRASSLDTQYF,many,-,TRBJ2-3,TRBV7-2
TGCGCCAGCAGCGACCAGGGACAGAATACCGGGGAGCTGTTTTTT,CASSDQGQNTGELFF,many,TRBD1,TRBJ2-2,TRBV5-1
TGCGCCAGCAGCTTCTCGGCAGGGGCCAGCACTGAAGCTTTCTTT,CASSFSAGASTEAFF,-,-,TRBJ1-1,TRBV5-1
TGCAGCGTTGGCGGACAGGGGGAGGGCTACACCTTC,CSVGGQGEGYTF,few,TRBD1,TRBJ1-2,TRBV29-1
TGTGCCAGCAGCTTGGACTACTTCAATGAGCAGTTCTTC,CASSLDYFNEQFF,-,-,TRBJ2-1,TRBV5-4
TGTGCCACGAGGGGTCAGACTAACACCGGGGAGCTGTTTTTT,CATRGQTNTGELFF,few,-,TRBJ2-2,TRBV19
TGTGCCAGCACTCCGGGACAGGTCTCTCTCGAGCAGTACTTC,CASTPGQVSLEQYF,-,TRBD1,TRBJ2-7,TRBV28
TGTGCCAGCAGCTCCGTTCAGGATGAAGCTTTCTTT,CASSSVQDEAFF,many,-,TRBJ1-1,TRBV7-9
TGCAGTGCGAAAGACAACCGGCGGGCTAACTATGGCTACACCTTC,CSAKDNRRANYGYTF,once,-,TRBJ1-2,TRBV20-1
TGTGCCAGCAGGACGGACAGGGTTTACAATGAGCAGTTCTTC,CASRTDRVYNEQFF,-,TRBD1,TRBJ2-1,TRBV6-1
TGTGCCAGCAGCGTCTATGGGACTCCTACAGATACGCAGTATTTT,CASSVYGTPTDTQYF,-,-,TRBJ2-3,TRBV9
TGTGCCAGCAGCCGCGGGGGGAGTAATTCACCCCTCCACTTT,CASSRGGSNSPLHF,-,-,TRBJ1-6,TRBV7-8
TGTGCCAGCAGTTTTTCGGGAGTCAATCAGCCCCAGCATTTT,CASSFSGVNQPQHF,many,-,TRBJ1-5,TRBV12-3/TRBV12-4
TGTGCCAGCAGTGAACAGGAGGACCGGGCGCGAAGGACCTACGAGCAGTACTTC,CASSEQEDRARRTYEQYF,few,-,TRBJ2-7,TRBV6-1
TGTGCCTCCACGCAATCCTATAATTCACCCCTCCACTTT,CASTQSYNSPLHF,many,-,TRBJ1-6,TRBV30
TGTGCCAGCAGCTTAGTGCGGGGGGGCCTCAATGAGCAGTTCTTC,CASSLVRGGLNEQFF,many,TRBD2,TRBJ2-1,TRBV7-2
TGTGCCAGCAGCTTAGAGTACGGGTCAACCCACGACATGAACACTGAAGCTTTCTTT,CASSLEYGSTHDMNTEAFF,few,-,TRBJ1-1,TRBV11-2
TGTGCCAGCAGTGAAGCGAGAAAAAGCACAGATACGCAGTATTTT,CASSEARKSTDTQYF,many,-,TRBJ2-3,TRBV2
TGTGCCAGCAGTGAAGCGGGGACAGGTGCCTCCGAGCAGTACTTC,CASSEAGTGASEQYF,many,TRBD1,TRBJ2-7,TRBV2